A single sample is the source of the 21 T cell receptor beta chains below, sequenced in a study of CD8+ T cells in alopecia areata. A sort of pooled cutaneous lymph node cells used CD4, CD8alpha, NKG2D, NKG2ACE and other stains. The authors extracted RNA and reverse transcribed it into cDNA as the sequencing template. Data came from immunoSEQ multiplex PCR; TCRdb stores just in-frame clones and leaves some out. The repertoire has approximately 300,000 clones, none seen only once; the ten largest take roughly 1.2%. The specimen was CD4+ T cells sorted from a lymph node. These receptors were obtained from a C3H/HeJ mouse with alopecia areata. Strain MHC haplotype: H2-k.

This clone was counted between two and nine times. The genes and germline here are from mouse. The read finishes 4 residues shy of the CDR3 end, and the germline J gene is used to complete it. J is TRBJ2-5 and V is TRBV13-1; maybe TRBD1 (6 bases). From germline, CDR1 is NSHNY and CDR2 SYGAGN. The CDR3 length is 16 residues. CDR3 DNA, as far as it was read: TGTGCCAGCAGTGATGCCACCCCAGGGGCTGGAGAC. Translating it yields CASSDATPGAGD. The CDR3 in its entirety is CASSDATPGAGDTQYF.

This clone was found a few times. Since a much larger clone is just one base distant, this may be a read error. Germline and genes here are mouse. The sequenced fragment ends 4 residues before the CDR3 boundary, so the rest is inferred from the germline J gene. Other DNA variants within this sample encode the same CDR3. The chain links TRBV13-1 to TRBJ1-2; D is possibly TRBD1 (6 bases). CDR1 and CDR2 from the germline V gene are NSHNY and SYGAGN. Trimming cost V 7 bases and J 0 bases, with 10 bases left between them. The CDR3 is 13 amino acids. The covered CDR3 bases are TGTGCCAGCGCTGGGACAACAAACTCC. This gives the protein CASAGTTNS. The whole CDR3 region reads CASAGTTNSDYTF.

Concerning this clone itself: Gene names refer to mouse genes. The CDR3 end falls 4 residues outside the read, so it is completed with the germline J gene. The rearrangement joins TRBV13-1 to TRBJ2-3, with 8 bases that match TRBD2. Trimming took 0 bases from V and 3 from J; bases not matched to a gene: 6. This CDR3 is 16 amino acids long. Germline CDR1 reads NSHNY; CDR2 reads SYGAGN. The part of the CDR3 DNA that was read is TGTGCCAGCAGTGATGCAAGGGGGGGCAACGCAGAA. This sequence encodes CASSDARGGNAE. The complete CDR3 sequence is CASSDARGGNAETLYF.

As for this clone: Gene and germline names: mouse. Other DNA sequences in the same sample also yield this CDR3. The sequenced part of the CDR3 DNA is TGTGCCAGCAGTATCCGGACAGACTAT. Its translation is CASSIRTDY. The entire CDR3 sequence reads CASSIRTDYEQYF. The rearrangement uses TRBV19 and TRBJ2-7; D may be TRBD1 (6 bases). The sequenced fragment ends 4 residues before the CDR3 boundary, so the rest is inferred from the germline J gene. Deletions cut 2 bases from V and 3 bases from J, with 9 bases between. Germline lookup yields CDR1 FNHDT and CDR2 SITEND (reference sequence). This CDR3 contains 13 residues.

As regards this clone: Gene names follow the mouse nomenclature. The read stops 4 residues short of the end of the CDR3; the missing end is completed from the germline J gene. The chain has TRBV1 and TRBJ2-4, with 7 bases lining up with TRBD2. V shed 2 bases and J 0 bases; nucleotides not matched to a gene: 5. The length of the CDR3 is 16 residues. Germline assignment: CDR1 NSQYPW and CDR2 LRSPGD (reference sequence). The CDR3 is CTCSAKTGVSQNTLYF. CDR3 DNA (partial): TGCACCTGCAGTGCAAAAACTGGGGTTAGTCAAAAC.

As to this clone: The germline and genes are mouse ones. The CDR3 extends 4 residues past the end of the read, so its final part is completed from the germline J gene. Additional DNA sequences in this sample encode the identical CDR3. The chain links TRBV1 to TRBJ2-4; 7 nucleotides match TRBD2. There are 15 residues in the CDR3. Looked up from germline, CDR1 is NSQYPW and CDR2 is LRSPGD (reference sequence). CDR3: CTCSADRGGLNTLYF. The sequenced part of the CDR3 DNA is TGCACCTGCAGTGCAGATCGTGGGGGGTTGAAC.

In this sample, this clone turned up a few times. Gene and germline names: mouse. The sequenced part of the CDR3 DNA is TGTGCCAGCAGTATAGGGACAGATGCT. Translating it yields CASSIGTDA. The CDR3, in full, reads CASSIGTDAEQFF. The chain recombines TRBV19 with TRBJ2-1; tentatively, D is TRBD1 (6 bases). Coverage ceases 4 residues before the CDR3 finishes, and the germline J gene fills in the end. The CDR3 consists of 13 residues. Per germline, CDR1 FNHDT and CDR2 SITEND (reference sequence). V lost 0 bases and J lost 5, with 6 bases in between.

This clone was observed a handful of times. The gene names given are mouse names. The sequenced part of the CDR3 DNA is TGTGCCAGCAGTGATTCGTACTGGGGGGACGGGGAC. Residues: CASSDSYWGDGD. The complete CDR3 reads CASSDSYWGDGDTQYF. The rearrangement links TRBV13-3 to TRBJ2-5; the match to TRBD2 covers 9 bases. The read comes to an end 4 residues before the CDR3 does, leaving the germline J gene to fill in the end. Germline-derived CDR1 and CDR2 are NNHDY and SYVADS. The CDR3 consists of 16 residues.

This clone has only a few counts. Gene names are mouse gene names. With the read ending 4 residues before the CDR3 end, the germline J gene is used to fill in that end. The chain uses TRBV31 and TRBJ2-5; 10 bases match TRBD2. The CDR3 has 15 residues. Germline V lookup: CDR1 GKSSPN, CDR2 SITVG. Losses at the gene ends were 2 bases for V and 0 bases for J; bases not matched to a gene: 2. The sequenced part of the CDR3 DNA is TGTGCCTGGAGTGCTGGGGGGGCAAACCAAGAC. Its translation is CAWSAGGANQD. The full CDR3 is CAWSAGGANQDTQYF.

This clone has more than one count but fewer than ten. Since a much larger clone is just one base distant, this may be a read error. Genes and germline are mouse. The read falls 4 residues short of the CDR3 end, and the missing part is taken from the germline J gene. The chain recombines TRBV13-1 with TRBJ2-3; tentatively, D is TRBD1 (5 bases). The CDR3 sequence is 13 residues long. V lost 5 bases to trimming and J lost 0 bases, with 7 bases between them. Germline CDR1 is NSHNY and CDR2 is SYGAGN. The CDR3 here is CASRDTSAETLYF. CDR3 DNA (partial): TGTGCCAGCAGGGACACTAGTGCAGAA.

Comments on this clone: The gene names given are mouse names. From the germline J gene comes the end of the CDR3, since the read stops 4 residues before it. This chain uses TRBV19 with TRBJ2-5; perhaps TRBD1 as D (5 bases). The CDR3 consists of 14 residues. Looked up from germline, CDR1 is FNHDT and CDR2 is SITEND (reference sequence). CDR3 loop: CASRRSGKGDTQYF. The covered CDR3 bases are TGTGCCAGCAGGCGGTCAGGGAAGGGAGAC.

About this clone: Genes and germline come from the mouse. The CDR3 goes on 4 residues after the read ends, and that part is filled in from the germline J gene. The rearrangement joins TRBV17 to TRBJ2-5; 8 nucleotides match TRBD2. The V gene's germline CDR1 is MNHDT and CDR2 YYDKIL. V lost 3 bases, J lost 2 bases, and 4 bases stayed unmatched. The CDR3 consists of 15 residues. The part of the CDR3 DNA that was read is TGTGCTAGCAGTAGTCTGGGGGGTGGCCAAGAC. The encoded protein is CASSSLGGGQD. Given in full, the CDR3 is CASSSLGGGQDTQYF.

Details on this clone: The genes and germline here are from mouse. The read comes to an end 4 residues before the CDR3 does, leaving the germline J gene to fill in the end. The same CDR3 is also encoded by other DNA sequences in this sample. J is TRBJ2-2 and V is TRBV13-1; D is ambiguous. The V and J ends lost 0 bases and 1 base respectively, with 7 bases between them. In germline, CDR1 is NSHNY, CDR2 SYGAGN. This CDR3 is built from 15 residues. This CDR3 reads CASSDANRNTGQLYF. The sequenced CDR3 bases are TGTGCCAGCAGTGATGCAAACAGAAACACCGGG.

This clone has more than one count but fewer than ten. Any gene name here is a mouse gene name. The CDR3 end lies 4 residues beyond the end of the read and is filled in from the germline J gene. The genes are TRBV13-1 and TRBJ1-2, with TRBD1 matching 11 bases. The CDR3 totals 14 residues. CDR1 and CDR2 (germline): NSHNY, SYGAGN. Here the CDR3 reads CASSGGQGDGDYTF. The CDR3 bases that were read are TGTGCCAGCAGTGGGGGACAGGGGGACGGC.

The table lists this clone with many counts. Mouse names are used for the genes. The sequence runs out 4 residues before the end of the CDR3; the remainder is reconstructed from the germline J gene. The rearrangement links TRBV17 to TRBJ2-1, with 12 positions matching TRBD2. The CDR3 contains 17 residues. Germline CDR1 is MNHDT and CDR2 is YYDKIL. J gave up 3 bases and V 2 bases, and 5 bases lay outside the gene matches. The sequenced part of the CDR3 DNA is TGTGCTAGCAGTAGAAGACTGGGGGGGCAGAGCTATGCT. It encodes CASSRRLGGQSYA. The full CDR3 is CASSRRLGGQSYAEQFF.

Comment on this clone: Germline and genes: mouse. The read ends 4 residues early relative to the CDR3; the germline J gene fills the gap. The rearrangement joins TRBV31 to TRBJ2-5; 8 positions match TRBD1. Germline V CDR1 and CDR2: GKSSPN, SITVG. CDR3 length equals 14 residues. Partial CDR3 DNA: TGTGCCTGGAGTCTAAGCCAGGGGGCAGAC. Its protein is CAWSLSQGAD. The entire CDR3 protein reads CAWSLSQGADTQYF.

The table lists this clone with a few counts. Germline and genes: mouse. The CDR3 goes on 4 residues after the read ends, and that part is filled in from the germline J gene. The chain employs TRBV13-3 and TRBJ1-2; 8 bases are shared with TRBD1. The CDR3 length is 14 residues. From germline, CDR1 is NNHDY and CDR2 SYVADS. The CDR3 DNA, read in part, is TGTGCCAGCAGTGATGACAGGGGGGAGTCC. Residues: CASSDDRGES. The whole CDR3 region reads CASSDDRGESDYTF.

Comment on this clone: Gene names denote mouse genes. The observed sequence ends 4 residues before the CDR3 terminus, with the missing tail filled in from the germline J gene. The chain uses TRBV1 and TRBJ1-1; 7 nucleotides align to TRBD1. The V gene's germline CDR1 is NSQYPW and CDR2 LRSPGD (reference sequence). The CDR3 runs to 13 residues. Trimming removed 5 bases from V and 4 bases from J; junction bases left unmatched: 4. The CDR3 sequence is CTCSPGTATEVFF. The part of the CDR3 DNA that was read is TGCACCTGCAGTCCCGGGACAGCCACA.

Details on this clone: Gene labels here are mouse ones. The CDR3 extends 4 residues past the end of the read, so its final part is completed from the germline J gene. The sample contains more than one DNA sequence encoding this CDR3. V usage is TRBV19 and J usage is TRBJ2-1; 12 nucleotides line up with TRBD2. The CDR3 is 15 amino acids. CDR1 is FNHDT, CDR2 SITEND, per germline (reference sequence). Trimming at V came to 1 base and at J to 6 bases, leaving 2 bases not matched to a gene. The sequenced part of the CDR3 DNA is TGTGCCAGCAGTATAAGACTGGGGGGGCGTGCT. Encoded protein: CASSIRLGGRA. From start to end, the CDR3 is CASSIRLGGRAEQFF.

This clone has just a few counts. Any gene name here is a mouse gene name. The read comes to an end 3 residues before the CDR3 does, leaving the germline J gene to fill in the end. This rearrangement joins TRBV1 to TRBJ1-6; TRBD1 is a possible D gene (6 bases). TRBJ1-6 is flagged as an ORF with uncertain function. The germline gives CDR1 NSQYPW, CDR2 LRSPGD (reference sequence). The CDR3 spans 13 residues. V lost 6 bases, J lost 8 bases, and 11 bases lay in between. The CDR3 here is CTCRANRDSPLYF. The CDR3 bases that were read are TGCACCTGCAGGGCCAACAGGGATTCGCCC.

As for this clone: Gene names are the mouse ones. The CDR3 end falls 4 residues outside the read, so it is completed with the germline J gene. This chain links TRBV13-2 with TRBJ2-1; TRBD2 matches at 11 bases. J was trimmed by 2 bases and V by 2 bases; bases with no gene match: 3. The CDR3 has 16 amino acids. Germline-derived CDR1 and CDR2 are NNHNN and SYGAGS (reference sequence). CDR3 residues: CASGEGLGGYYAEQFF. The DNA read from the CDR3 is TGTGCCAGCGGTGAAGGACTGGGGGGCTACTATGCT.